A single sample is the source of the 18 T cell receptor beta chains below, sequenced in a study of early T cells in non-severe SARS-CoV-2 infection. TCRdb ran MiXCR on the 5' RACE reads and lists one entry per CDR3 protein. The sample has 40,000 to 45,000 distinct CDR3 sequences, approximately 10% seen once. Sequencing used whole blood. The receptors stem from an adult who was a healthcare worker with PCR-confirmed SARS-CoV-2 infection or an uninfected control (not recorded which).

This clonotype showed up just a few times. The chain links TRBV11-2 to TRBJ1-4; D unclear. CDR1 is SGHAT, CDR2 FQNNGV, per germline. The V end was cut by 1 base, the J end by 14 bases, with 8 bases between. The CDR3 is 11 residues long. CDR3 bases: TGTGCCAGCAGCTTAGGCTCGAGGCTGTTTTTT. Translating it yields CASSLGSRLFF.

This clonotype was found many times. V gene TRBV30 combines with J gene TRBJ1-5; D gene unclear. The germline V gene has CDR1 GTSNPN and CDR2 SVGIG (reference sequence). V gave up 3 bases and J gave up 4 bases, with 13 bases separating them. There are 14 residues in the CDR3. CDR3 DNA: TGTGCCTGGAGCAGGCCAATTGGAAATCAGCCCCAGCATTTT. It codes for CAWSRPIGNQPQHF.

This clonotype was picked up many times. The rearrangement uses TRBV19 and TRBJ1-6, with TRBD1 matching 9 bases. V was clipped by 3 bases and J by 7 bases; unmatched bases: 4. CDR3 length equals 15 residues. Germline assignment: CDR1 LNHDA and CDR2 SQIVND (reference sequence). This CDR3 is CASSMRTGDNSPLHF. CDR3 DNA: TGTGCCAGTAGTATGAGGACAGGGGACAATTCACCCCTCCACTTT.

The chain uses TRBV5-1 and TRBJ1-2; D remains ambiguous. With 4 bases removed from V and 5 bases from J, the gap between germline ends came to 21 bases. CDR3 size: 16 residues. Looked up from germline, CDR1 is SGHRS and CDR2 is YFSETQ. CDR3 loop: CASSVVIPPGRYGYTF. In DNA, the CDR3 is TGCGCCAGCAGCGTTGTTATTCCACCGGGCCGTTATGGCTACACCTTC.

This clonotype has only a few counts. V is TRBV5-1 and J is TRBJ1-6; TRBD1 agrees at 10 bases. Germline trimming cut 2 bases from V and 7 bases from J; bases unmatched to any gene: 9. This CDR3 comprises 17 residues. Germline V gives CDR1 SGHRS, CDR2 YFSETQ. CDR3 nucleotide sequence: TGCGCCAGCAGCTTCAATATATTGGGACAGGGGAATTCACCCCTCCACTTT. Residues: CASSFNILGQGNSPLHF. Using reference TRBV5-1 and TRBJ1-6 for the parts outside the CDR3, the full variable domain is KAGVTQTPRYLIKTRGQQVTLSCSPISGHRSVSWYQQTPGQGLQFLFEYFSETQRNKGNFPGRFSGRQFSNSRSEMNVSTLELGDSALYLCASSFNILGQGNSPLHFGNGTRLTVT.

This clonotype was seen many times. The chain is built from TRBV12-3 or TRBV12-4 and TRBJ1-2, with a tentative D call TRBD1 (6 bases). The CDR3 totals 15 residues. The V gene lost 6 bases and the J gene lost 8 bases, with 22 bases spanning the gap. Here the CDR3 DNA reads TGTGCCAGCAGCCCCGTGGGGGCTCGAACGGGGGGCTACACCTTC. This codes for CASSPVGARTGGYTF.

The chain links TRBV20-1 to TRBJ2-1; 15 positions match TRBD2. CDR1 is DFQATT, CDR2 SNEGSKA, per germline (reference sequence). Trimming cost V 7 bases and J 7 bases; bases outside gene matches: 5. This CDR3 comprises 14 residues. CDR3 DNA: TGCAGTGGGACTAGCGGGGGGGCGTTAAATGAGCAGTTCTTC. It yields the protein CSGTSGGALNEQFF.

This clonotype was counted many times. The rearrangement links TRBV5-1 to TRBJ2-7; tentative D call: TRBD2 (6 bases). Germline V gene lookup returns CDR1 SGHRS and CDR2 YFSETQ. The CDR3 is 12 residues long. With 7 bases removed from V and 3 bases from J, the gap between germline ends came to 11 bases. The CDR3 DNA is TGCGCCAGCGCGGGGTCCTACTACGAGCAGTACTTC. Translation gives CASAGSYYEQYF.

This CDR3 is CASSQDYRETQYF. The CDR3 DNA reads as TGCGCCAGCAGCCAAGATTACCGAGAGACCCAGTACTTC. V is TRBV4-3 and J is TRBJ2-5; D is ambiguous. The CDR3 loop spans 13 amino acids. Deletions cut 0 bases from V and 4 bases from J, with 6 bases between. CDR1 and CDR2 from the germline V gene are LGHNA and YSLEER.

The gene calls are TRBV5-5 and TRBJ2-1, with TRBD1 identical over 7 bases. The germline V gene encodes CDR1 SGHKS and CDR2 YYEKEE (reference sequence). This CDR3 region has 15 residues. Trimming took 2 bases from V and 9 from J; bases not matched to a gene: 11. As DNA, the CDR3 is TGTGCCAGCAGCTTATCCGGGACAGTGTTTTCTGAGCAGTTCTTC. Translating gives CASSLSGTVFSEQFF.

This clonotype was detected only a few times. V and J are TRBV12-3 or TRBV12-4 and TRBJ1-5, with 7 bases identical to TRBD1. Germline trimming cut 5 bases from V and 7 bases from J; bases unmatched to any gene: 5. The CDR3 consists of 13 residues. The CDR3 coding sequence is TGTGCCAGCAGTGAGGGGGCGCGGCAGCCCCAGCATTTT. Protein: CASSEGARQPQHF.

The chain has TRBV7-9 and TRBJ1-1; D is ambiguous. In germline, CDR1 is SEHNR, CDR2 FQNEAQ (reference sequence). Trimming removed 5 bases at V and 11 bases at J, with 9 bases between. CDR3 length: 10 amino acids. CDR3 sequence (DNA): TGTGCCAGCAGCGCTTATGAGGCTTTCTTT. Residues: CASSAYEAFF.

In this sample, this clonotype turned up many times. This CDR3 reads CASSKRTSGMVGSTDTQYF. The DNA for the CDR3 is TGTGCCAGCAGCAAACGGACTAGCGGGATGGTAGGGAGCACAGATACGCAGTATTTT. The V gene is TRBV7-8, the J gene TRBJ2-3; 12 bases align to TRBD2. V trimming: 5 bases; J trimming: 0 bases; junction bases outside the gene matches: 12. Germline V CDR1 and CDR2: SGHVS, FQNEAQ. CDR3 length: 19 amino acids.

This clonotype was seen repeatedly, ten times or more. J is TRBJ2-1 and V is TRBV12-3 or TRBV12-4; D is unresolved. The CDR3 runs 13 residues. V was trimmed by 5 bases and J by 1 base, leaving 6 bases between them. The CDR3 protein is CASSPGSYNEQFF. CDR3 DNA sequence: TGTGCCAGCAGTCCGGGTTCCTACAATGAGCAGTTCTTC.

In regard to this clonotype: A much more abundant neighbour one base away suggests this may be a read error. The chain is built from TRBV6-2 or TRBV6-3 and TRBJ2-5, with 7 bases aligning to TRBD2. The CDR3 length is 17 residues. From germline, CDR1 is MNHEY and CDR2 SVGEGT. The CDR3 DNA is TGTGCCAGCAGTTACATGCTCGGGGCTAGCGGAGGCGTGACCCGGTACTTC. This gives the protein CASSYMLGASGGVTRYF.

A few counts support this clonotype. The V gene is TRBV7-4, the J gene TRBJ2-1, with 7 positions matching TRBD2. The ends lost 2 bases at V and 2 bases at J; junction bases unmatched: 12. This CDR3 is built from 18 residues. CDR1 and CDR2 from the germline V gene are SGHVT and SQSDAQ. This CDR3 reads CASSLSIVAGVPYNEQFF. In nucleotides, the CDR3 is TGTGCCAGCAGCTTAAGTATTGTGGCGGGGGTGCCCTACAATGAGCAGTTCTTC.

The chain carries TRBV6-2 or TRBV6-3 and TRBJ1-1; 10 nucleotides agree with TRBD1. The ends lost 6 bases at V and 6 bases at J; junction bases unmatched: 7. The CDR3 totals 14 residues. The germline CDR1 and CDR2 sequences are MNHEY and SVGEGT. The CDR3 DNA sequence: TGTGCCAGCAGCTCTGGGACAGGGGTCTCTGAAGCTTTCTTT. Translating gives CASSSGTGVSEAFF.

The sample holds a few counts of this clonotype. The chain couples TRBV18 to TRBJ1-2, with unresolved D. Trimming removed 1 base from V and 6 bases from J, with 9 bases in between. The CDR3 totals 13 residues. Germline CDR1 and CDR2: KGHSH and LQKENI. The chain's CDR3 is CASSPRSADGYTF. CDR3 DNA sequence: TGTGCCAGCTCACCACGTTCGGCGGATGGCTACACCTTC. Together with reference TRBV18 and TRBJ1-2, the CDR3 gives the full variable domain: NAGVMQNPRHLVRRRGQEARLRCSPMKGHSHVYWYRQLPEEGLKFMVYLQKENIIDESGMPKERFSAEFPKEGPSILRIQQVVRGDSAAYFCASSPRSADGYTFGSGTRLTVV.